This T cell receptor (beta chain) stems from a study of blood T cell repertoires in COVID-19. Study details: Acute-phase and convalescent COVID-19 samples originated in the United States, Italy and Spain. T cells, B-cell-depleted T cells, or PBMCs supplied cDNA or gDNA.

Germline trimming cut 4 bases from V and 0 bases from J; bases unmatched to any gene: 4. This CDR3 spans 18 amino acids. The germline gives CDR1 SGHAT, CDR2 FQNNGV. Authors' data handling: Amplification of reference gene primers provided the estimated nucleated cell counts. Measured with immunoSEQ multiplex PCR; TCRdb has only the in-frame clones, and not every one. V and J calls and clone size are those listed in that table; D and trimming were worked out from the DNA. The sample records more than 70,000 clones, approximately 90% being singletons. The genes are TRBV11-2 and TRBJ2-2, with TRBD2 identical over 14 bases. The sample taken for sequencing was peripheral blood. The source of this sequence is a man over 45 with acute or convalescent COVID-19. CDR3 sequence: CASSSRGLAGANTGELFF. The DNA of the CDR3 is TGTGCCAGCAGCTCAAGGGGACTAGCGGGGGCGAACACCGGGGAGCTGTTTTTT.